The present T cell receptor beta chain was sequenced within a study of resident and recirculating memory T cells in vitiligo. Assay used: immunoSEQ multiplex PCR; TCRdb lists only in-frame clones, some missing. The repertoire consists of 60,000 to 80,000 clones, with more than 85% occurring once and the leading ten covering over 4.5%. The J segment lost 4 bases and the V segment lost 8 bases, leaving 10 bases of the junction unmatched. This CDR3 contains 14 residues. Germline V CDR1 and CDR2: LNHDA, SQIVND (reference sequence). The TCR comes from a male donor with vitiligo. The V and J genes are TRBV19 and TRBJ1-1; 7 bases are a match to TRBD1. Sequenced input: blood. The CDR3 region is CASQLGQGVTEAFF. For the CDR3, the DNA is TGTGCCAGTCAGCTAGGGCAGGGGGTCACTGAAGCTTTCTTT.